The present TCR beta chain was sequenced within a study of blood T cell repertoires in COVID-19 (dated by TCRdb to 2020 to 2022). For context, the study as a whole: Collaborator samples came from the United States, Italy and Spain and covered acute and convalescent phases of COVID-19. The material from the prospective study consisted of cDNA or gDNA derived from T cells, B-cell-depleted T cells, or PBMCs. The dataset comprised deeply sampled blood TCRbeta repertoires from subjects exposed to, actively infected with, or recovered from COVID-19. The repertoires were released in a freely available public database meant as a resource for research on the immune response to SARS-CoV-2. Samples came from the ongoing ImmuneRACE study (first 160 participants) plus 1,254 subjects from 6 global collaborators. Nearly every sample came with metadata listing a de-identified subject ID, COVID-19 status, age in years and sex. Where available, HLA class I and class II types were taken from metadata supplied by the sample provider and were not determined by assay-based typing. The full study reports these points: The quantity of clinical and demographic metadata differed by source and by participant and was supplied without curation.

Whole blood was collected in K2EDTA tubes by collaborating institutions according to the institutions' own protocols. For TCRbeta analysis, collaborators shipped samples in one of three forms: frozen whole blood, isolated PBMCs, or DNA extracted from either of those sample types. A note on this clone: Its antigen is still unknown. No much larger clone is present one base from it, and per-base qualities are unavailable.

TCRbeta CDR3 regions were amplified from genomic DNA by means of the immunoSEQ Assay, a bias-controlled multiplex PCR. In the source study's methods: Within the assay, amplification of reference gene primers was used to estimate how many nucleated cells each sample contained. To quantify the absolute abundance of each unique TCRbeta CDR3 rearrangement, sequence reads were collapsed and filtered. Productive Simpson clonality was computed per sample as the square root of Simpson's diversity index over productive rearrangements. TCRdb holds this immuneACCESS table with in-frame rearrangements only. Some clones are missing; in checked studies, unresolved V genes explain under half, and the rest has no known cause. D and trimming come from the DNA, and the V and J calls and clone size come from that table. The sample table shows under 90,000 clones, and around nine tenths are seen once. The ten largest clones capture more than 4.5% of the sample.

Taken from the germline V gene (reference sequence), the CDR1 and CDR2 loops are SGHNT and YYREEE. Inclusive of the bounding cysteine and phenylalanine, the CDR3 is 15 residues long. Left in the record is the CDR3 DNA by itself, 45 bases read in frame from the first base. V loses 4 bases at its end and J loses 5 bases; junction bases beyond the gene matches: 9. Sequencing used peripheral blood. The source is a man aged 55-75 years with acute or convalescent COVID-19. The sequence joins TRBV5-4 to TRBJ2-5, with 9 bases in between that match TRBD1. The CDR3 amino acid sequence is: CASSAGTGHRETQYF. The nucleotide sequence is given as TGTGCCAGCAGCGCCGGGACAGGGCATCGGGAGACCCAGTACTTC.